This T cell receptor (beta chain) derives from a study of cytomegalovirus exposure and HLA in healthy donors. Overall study findings and caveats: A later analysis linked a missense variant in DCLRE1C to the trimming of TCR beta V and J genes. More clonal expansion characterized HLA-associated TCR beta chains than equally common others in a later analysis. Cytomegalovirus association was listed for approximately 160 TCR beta chains.

The donors, nominally healthy at sampling, likely had unrecorded immune exposures. The CDR3 is 14 amino acids. Trimming cost V 2 bases and J 7 bases; bases outside gene matches: 3. CDR1 MNHEY and CDR2 SVGAGI come from the germline V gene. As concerns this clone: Antigen specificity is unknown.

PCR primers comprised 60 Vbeta and 13 Jbeta primers. Using immunoSEQ multiplex PCR, the repertoire was profiled, and TCRdb retains in-frame clones only, with some absent. The top ten hold roughly 10% of the sample, which has approximately 80,000 clones, 60% to 75% seen once. The specimen was PBMCs. This chain uses TRBV6-5 with TRBJ2-3; 10 bases align to TRBD1. The source of this sequence is a woman between 40 and 55 years old in good health and CMV-seropositive. DNA for the CDR3: TGTGCCAGCAGTTACGGGGGACAGGGGAATACGCAGTATTTT. Amino acids: CASSYGGQGNTQYF.